The clone carrying this T cell receptor beta chain was seen at least ten times. Antigen: not known. This sample is drawn from a study of neurological immune-mediated disorders. Trimming removed 3 bases at V and 8 bases at J, with 17 bases between. CDR3 length equals 14 residues. Per the germline V gene, CDR1 is SGHDT and CDR2 is YYEEEE. The sorted libraries took approximately 1 million CD4+ or CD8+ T cells. Study conclusions and caveats: Whereas HTLV-1-associated myelopathy showed the most TCR clonal expansion, multiple sclerosis showed the least, with levels below those of healthy controls. The expanded clones of different subjects shared no CDR3 amino acid sequences (suggesting private repertoires in all groups).

The cDNA came from 5'RACE, which used 10-nucleotide random UMIs. TCRdb passed the 5' RACE reads through MiXCR, listing each CDR3 protein once. The repertoire holds approximately 40,000 distinct CDR3 sequences, with about 15% as singletons. The source material was CD4+ T cells from blood. The TCR comes from a woman in her sixties with HTLV-1-associated myelopathy (HAM/TSP). The chain uses TRBV5-6 and TRBJ1-2, with D maybe TRBD1 (5 bases). The CDR3, as DNA: TGTGCCAGCAGCTCGACAGATGGTTTGGGCGGCTACACCTTC. This sequence encodes CASSSTDGLGGYTF. The entire variable domain, with the rest obtained from reference TRBV5-6 and TRBJ1-2, is as follows: DAGVTQSPTHLIKTRGQQVTLRCSPKSGHDTVSWYQQALGQGPQFIFQYYEEEERQRGNFPDRFSGHQFPNYSSELNVNALLLGDSALYLCASSSTDGLGGYTFGSGTRLTVV.